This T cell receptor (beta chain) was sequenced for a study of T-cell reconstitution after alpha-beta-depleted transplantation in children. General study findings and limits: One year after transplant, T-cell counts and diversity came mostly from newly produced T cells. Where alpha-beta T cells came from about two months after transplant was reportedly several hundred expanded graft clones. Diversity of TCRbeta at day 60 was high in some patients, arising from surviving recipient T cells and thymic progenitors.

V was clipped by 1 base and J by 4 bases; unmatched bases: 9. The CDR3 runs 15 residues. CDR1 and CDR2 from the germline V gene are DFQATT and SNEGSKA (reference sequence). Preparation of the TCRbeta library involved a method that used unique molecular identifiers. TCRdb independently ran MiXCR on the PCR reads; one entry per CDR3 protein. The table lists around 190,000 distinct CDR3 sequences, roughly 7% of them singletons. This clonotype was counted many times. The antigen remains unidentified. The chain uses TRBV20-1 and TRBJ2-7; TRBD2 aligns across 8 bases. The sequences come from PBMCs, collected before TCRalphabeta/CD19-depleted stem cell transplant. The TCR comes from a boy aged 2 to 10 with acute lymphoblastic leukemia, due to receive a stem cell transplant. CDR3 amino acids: CSARVSLASGYEQYF. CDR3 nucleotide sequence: TGCAGTGCTAGAGTTAGCTTGGCTAGCGGGTACGAGCAGTACTTC.